Listed below are T cell receptor beta chains from one sample, sequenced in a study of blood T cell repertoires in COVID-19. Some clones are missing from TCRdb's copy, which holds only in-frame ones; the method was immunoSEQ multiplex PCR. In the table there are approximately 350,000 clones, 65% to 85% of which are singletons. Sequencing was carried out using peripheral blood. Receptors originate from a man aged 25-45 years with active or convalescent COVID-19. The CDR3 runs from the conserved cysteine through the conserved F or W. D genes are given only for firm matches. Size is stated for part of the rows, as once, few or many counts, or as a class when the clone is expanded.

D | J | V | size | DNA | CDR3
NA | TRBJ2-5 | TRBV30 | NA | TGTGCCTGTGCCTCAGATACCCAGTACTTC | CACASDTQYF
TRBD2 | TRBJ2-1 | TRBV11-3 | NA | TGTGCCAGCAGCTTAGAAGCGGGAGCCCACAATGAGCAGTTCTTC | CASSLEAGAHNEQFF
TRBD1 | TRBJ2-1 | TRBV5-6 | NA | TGTGCCAGCAGTCCGACAGGGGATGAGCAGTTCTTC | CASSPTGDEQFF
TRBD1 | TRBJ2-5 | TRBV24-1 | NA | TGTGCCACCAGTGATGGGACAGGCCAAGAGACCCAGTACTTC | CATSDGTGQETQYF
NA | TRBJ2-1 | TRBV5-1 | NA | TGCGCCAGCAGCTTAGGGGACTCGTACAATGAGCAGTTCTTC | CASSLGDSYNEQFF
NA | TRBJ1-1 | TRBV4-1 | NA | TGCGCCAGCAGCCAAGATAGCGACACTGAAGCTTTCTTT | CASSQDSDTEAFF
TRBD2 | TRBJ2-1 | TRBV7-9 | NA | TGTGCCAGCAGCCCGCTAGCGGGTACCGCTTCTTACAATGAGCAGTTCTTC | CASSPLAGTASYNEQFF
NA | TRBJ2-1 | TRBV4-3 | NA | TGCGCCAGCAGTAACCGCGGGAACAATGAGCAGTTCTTC | CASSNRGNNEQFF
NA | TRBJ2-3 | TRBV29-1 | once | TGCAGCGTTGACACGGAGACAGATACGCAGTATTTT | CSVDTETDTQYF
TRBD1 | TRBJ2-7 | TRBV30 | NA | TGTGCCTGGAGTTTGGGGACAGGGGGAGAATTGGACTTC | CAWSLGTGGELDF
TRBD1 | TRBJ1-2 | TRBV2 | NA | TGTGCCAGCAGGGGGGACAGGCAAACTGTAAACTATGGCTACACCTTC | CASRGDRQTVNYGYTF
NA | TRBJ1-2 | TRBV7-9 | NA | TGTGCCAGCAGCTTAGCTCTAGGGGTGTTGGGCTACACCTTC | CASSLALGVLGYTF
NA | TRBJ1-2 | TRBV6-5 | few | TGTGCCAGCCGCCCGGGACTATCGTATGGCTACACCTTC | CASRPGLSYGYTF
NA | TRBJ1-2 | TRBV14 | NA | TGTGCCAGCAGCCAAGCGGGGGGGGCGCGATATGGCTACACCTTC | CASSQAGGARYGYTF
TRBD1 | TRBJ1-1 | TRBV12-5 | NA | TGTGCTGGGGGAAGAGGGACAGGCGCCGAAGCTTTCTTT | CAGGRGTGAEAFF